The 17 T cell receptor beta chains listed next were all sequenced from one sample in a study of post-analysis software for immune sequencing data. Whole-study results and caveats: The study found TRBV5-6, TRBV5-1 and TRBV20-1 among about five TRBV segments more frequent in patients than controls.

Prepared TCR beta cDNA libraries contained unique molecular identifiers. TCRdb called the PCR reads again in MiXCR, with one record for every CDR3 protein. The sample holds around 710,000 distinct CDR3 sequences, around 45% seen once. These receptors' antigens are unknown. Sequenced input: blood. The receptors shown here come from a girl aged 10 to 17 with multiple sclerosis.

This chain joins TRBV10-3 and TRBJ2-3; tentative D call: TRBD1 (6 bases). CDR1 is ENHRY, CDR2 SYGVKD, per germline. CDR3 length equals 17 residues. The ends were cut back, 11 bases at V and 4 bases at J, with 28 bases in the middle. The CDR3 sequence is CAARPGHRKFVADTQYF. CDR3 coding DNA: TGTGCCGCCAGACCGGGACATAGAAAGTTCGTGGCAGATACGCAGTATTTT.

This clonotype was observed once. V and J are TRBV2 and TRBJ2-5; TRBD1 or TRBD2 may be the D gene (5 bases each). The CDR3 contains 16 residues. Germline CDR1 SNHLY, CDR2 FYNNEI. Trimming removed 11 bases from V and 3 bases from J, with 25 bases in between. The CDR3 here is CACNGASFSFEETQYF. CDR3 nucleotides: TGTGCCTGCAACGGGGCTTCTTTCTCGTTTGAAGAGACCCAGTACTTC.

The chain has TRBV5-1 and TRBJ2-3, with 7 positions matching TRBD2. The CDR3 is 14 amino acids. Germline lookup yields CDR1 SGHRS and CDR2 YFSETQ. Trimming took 6 bases from V and 6 from J; bases not matched to a gene: 10. CDR3 protein: CASKEGTGGDTQYF. CDR3 bases: TGCGCCAGCAAGGAGGGTACCGGGGGGGATACGCAGTATTTT.

This clonotype was seen more than once but under ten times. The CDR3 DNA reads TGTGCCAGCAGCTTAGACGGCTACACCTTC. Protein: CASSLDGYTF. V is TRBV7-9 and J is TRBJ1-2; no reliable D call. This CDR3 spans 10 amino acids. The germline gives CDR1 SEHNR, CDR2 FQNEAQ (reference sequence). Deletions cut 1 base from V and 8 bases from J, with 2 bases between.

This clonotype appeared a single time. The rearrangement uses TRBV5-5 and TRBJ2-5, with 9 bases identical to TRBD1. The DNA end is more similar to TRBJ2-7, so the J call may be wrong. Germline CDR1 and CDR2: SGHKS and YYEKEE (reference sequence). This CDR3 has 16 amino acids. DNA for the CDR3: TGTGCCAGCAGCTTGGCCGTACAGGGGGCTTCTTACGAGCAGTACTTC. It yields the protein CASSLAVQGASYEQYF.

This clonotype has a handful of counts. The chain employs TRBV6-5 and TRBJ2-1, with 11 bases aligning to TRBD2. Trimming cost V 6 bases and J 5 bases; bases outside gene matches: 3. The CDR3 length is 14 residues. Germline values: CDR1 MNHEY, CDR2 SVGAGI. For the CDR3, the DNA is TGTGCCAGCAGACCGACTAGCGGGAACAATGAGCAGTTCTTC. Its protein product is CASRPTSGNNEQFF.

This clonotype was seen once. The chain has TRBV4-2 and TRBJ1-2; D is uncertain. The CDR3 spans 16 residues. Trimming removed 3 bases at V and 6 bases at J, with 20 bases between. In germline, CDR1 is LGHNA, CDR2 YNFKEQ. The CDR3 is CASSQAEGEVIDGYTF. The CDR3 nucleotides are TGTGCCAGCAGCCAGGCCGAGGGTGAGGTCATTGATGGCTACACCTTC.

The chain joins TRBV12-3 or TRBV12-4 to TRBJ2-3; D is uncertain. Trimming left V 5 bases short and J 7 bases short, with 19 bases between. The CDR3 sequence is 15 residues long. CDR3 bases: TGTGCCAGCAGTCTCTTCCTCCAGCCCCAATATACGCAGTATTTT. This translates into CASSLFLQPQYTQYF.

This clonotype has only a few counts. The rearrangement uses TRBV9 and TRBJ1-1; TRBD1 might be the D (6 bases). V lost 0 bases, J lost 0 bases, and 12 bases lay in between. CDR3 length equals 16 residues. Looked up from germline, CDR1 is SGDLS and CDR2 is YYNGEE. CDR3 coding DNA: TGTGCCAGCAGCGTAGCTCCCGACAGGATGAACACTGAAGCTTTCTTT. This encodes CASSVAPDRMNTEAFF.

The rearrangement joins TRBV30 to TRBJ2-7; no definite D call. V was clipped by 3 bases and J by 9 bases, with 15 bases between them. The CDR3 sequence is 12 residues long. Germline V gene sequence: CDR1 GTSNPN, CDR2 SVGIG (reference sequence). The CDR3 nucleotides read TGTGCCTGGAGCTCCTCCCGTCCGGGGCAGTACTTC. Encoded protein: CAWSSSRPGQYF.

This clonotype has only one observation. The gene calls are TRBV29-1 and TRBJ2-1; D ambiguous. The CDR3 contains 15 residues. CDR1 is SQVTM, CDR2 ANQGSEA, per germline. Between the trimmed V and J ends, which lost 4 bases and 10 bases, there was a span of 23 bases. CDR3 loop: CSVGTVGLFGGEQFF. The CDR3 coding sequence is TGCAGCGTTGGGACCGTCGGTTTATTTGGTGGGGAGCAGTTCTTC.

This clonotype has just a few counts. The V gene is TRBV20-1, the J gene TRBJ2-7; D is possibly TRBD1 (6 bases). TRBJ2-5 matches the DNA end more closely, so the J call is doubtful. Germline CDR1 and CDR2: DFQATT and SNEGSKA (reference sequence). This CDR3 is 12 amino acids long. CDR3 in amino acids: CSALDSRETQYF. DNA of the CDR3: TGCAGTGCTTTGGACAGCCGGGAGACCCAGTACTTC.

The chain has TRBV7-3 and TRBJ2-1; 10 nucleotides agree with TRBD2. Germline CDR1 is SGHTA and CDR2 is FQGTGA. With 6 bases clipped from V and 0 bases from J, the junction kept 8 bases outside the gene matches. CDR3 length equals 17 residues. The CDR3 sequence is CASSPTSGTASYNEQFF. The CDR3 nucleotides are TGTGCCAGCAGTCCCACTAGCGGGACAGCCTCCTACAATGAGCAGTTCTTC.

The chain links TRBV6-5 to TRBJ1-2; D gene unclear. The CDR3 loop spans 13 amino acids. The V end lost 6 bases, the J end lost 0 bases, and 8 bases lay between the germline ends. Per germline, CDR1 MNHEY and CDR2 SVGAGI. The chain's CDR3 is CASRQQANYGYTF. The DNA for the CDR3 is TGTGCCAGCAGACAGCAAGCTAACTATGGCTACACCTTC.

This chain uses TRBV3-1 with TRBJ1-5; tentatively, D is TRBD1 (5 bases). The CDR3 loop spans 14 amino acids. Trimming took off 0 bases at V and 6 bases at J, with 9 bases between the two ends. The germline CDR1 and CDR2 sequences are LGHDT and YNNKEL (reference sequence). Here the CDR3 reads CASSQEGGGQPQHF. The CDR3 DNA follows: TGTGCCAGCAGCCAAGAGGGGGGGGGTCAGCCCCAGCATTTT.

The CDR3 region is CASSYEGGQETQYF. CDR3 nucleotides: TGTGCCAGCAGCTACGAAGGGGGACAAGAGACCCAGTACTTC. The J gene is TRBJ2-5, the V gene TRBV7-9; maybe TRBD1 (6 bases). Trimming cost V 4 bases and J 2 bases, with 11 bases left between them. Germline CDR1 and CDR2: SEHNR and FQNEAQ (reference sequence). This CDR3 region has 14 residues.

This CDR3 reads CASSPEQSLLRYTF. CDR3 sequence (DNA): TGTGCCAGCAGCCCTGAACAGTCCCTCTTGCGCTACACCTTC. The chain is built from TRBV9 and TRBJ1-2, with D unclear. Germline CDR1 is SGDLS and CDR2 is YYNGEE. The germline V and J ends were trimmed by 4 bases and 9 bases, with 19 bases remaining between them. This CDR3 has 14 residues.